This T cell receptor (beta chain) was sequenced in a study of PD-L1 blockade in urothelial cancer (TCRdb year 2017). Notes on the research overall: All patients started therapy in the mid-2010s and received atezolizumab 1,200 mg intravenously every 3 weeks. About 90% of the 29 patients were identified as males with urothelial cancer of bladder origin, and a prior smoking history was reported by 18 of 29 patients. An ECOG performance status of 0 or 1 was recorded for the patients, and 0 to 3 prior chemotherapy regimens had been received by the patients. Blood samples were analyzed at two time points: 3 weeks after treatment start (second dose) and 6 weeks after treatment start. A median of roughly 140,000 T cells and 80,000 to 100,000 unique TCRs was obtained from blood samples, and a median clonality of about 0.08 was observed. An exploratory multi-omic analysis was conducted of the somatic, immune and clinical correlates of response to PD-L1 blockade with atezolizumab in urothelial cancer. Pretreatment tumor samples, along with matched peripheral blood serially collected before and after atezolizumab treatment, were subjected to TCR sequencing. Durable clinical benefit meant progression-free survival longer than 6 months, and TCR features were also tested against progression-free and overall survival. Whole exome sequencing and RNA sequencing of pretreatment tumors were performed alongside TCR sequencing in the same patients. Fewer than ten patients reached durable clinical benefit, while 20 patients did not. Around 30 patients had pretreatment blood TCR-seq, around 24 had at least one posttreatment blood collection, and around 24 had tumor TCR-seq.

Results the study describes overall, beyond this receptor: Because the sample size was small (n ≈ 30) and many exploratory analyses were performed, the results are intended to be hypothesis-generating. A pretreatment peripheral blood TCR clonality below the median was linked to improved progression-free and overall survival. At 3 weeks after the start of treatment, tumor-associated TCR clones in peripheral blood had expanded more in patients with durable benefit (n ≈ 24, p = 0.022).

From a lookup of the germline V gene, CDR1 and CDR2 are LGHNT and FRNRAP. From its cysteine to its phenylalanine, the CDR3 spans 16 amino acids. Here the CDR3 DNA is all that survives: 48 bases in frame from base 1. Relative to germline, V is 2 bases shorter and J is 1 base shorter, with 14 bases between their ends. Synthetic TCR analog templates were spiked into each PCR so that absolute template abundance could be estimated from read counts. The immunoSEQ assay was used to amplify TCRbeta CDR3 regions from genomic DNA with bias-controlled V and J gene primers. Sequencing of rearranged TCRbeta segments was performed at approximately 20X coverage. In the paper's pipeline: Sequencing errors were corrected by clustering and CDR3s were annotated against IMGT to assign V, D and J genes. Out-of-frame and stop-codon sequences were excluded, and only productive TCRbeta rearrangements were used in downstream analyses. Clonality was calculated as one minus the Shannon entropy normalized by the log of the number of unique productive sequences. Fisher's exact test with Benjamini-Hochberg correction, using a cutoff of adjusted p below 0.01, was how clones that differed between time points or between blood and tumor were identified. TCRdb took over this immuneACCESS table, retaining in-frame rearrangements with V and J assigned. Such tables are incomplete; in checked studies, under half of the missing clones stem from an unresolved V gene, and the remainder is unexplained. The DNA was the basis for D and trimming; V, J and clone size are from that table. The sample has under 30,000 clones on record, about 87% of them singletons. The ten largest clones represent about 3.4% of the sample.

A total of 25 to 35 patients with locally advanced or metastatic urothelial carcinoma, treated at Memorial Sloan Kettering on a trial protocol, made up the cohort. Peripheral blood mononuclear cells were collected from each patient pretreatment and during treatment, giving between 1 and 8 total time points per patient. The Qiagen DNeasy Blood extraction kit was used to purify genomic DNA from total PBMCs and tumor samples. PBMCs were collected pretreatment and during treatment, and were isolated and stored as previously described. On this clone itself: Its recognized antigen is unknown. Within one base of it there is no much larger clone, and no base qualities were kept.

The receptor's source is a man between 50 and 59 years old with urothelial cancer. The sequence joins TRBV12-5 to TRBJ1-1; the D gene is possibly TRBD1, with 5 bases matching. The sequencing used PBMCs, collected around atezolizumab (anti-PD-L1) treatment. The CDR3 reads as follows: CASGLPYRTTNTEAFF. The DNA sequence reads TGTGCTAGTGGTTTGCCGTACAGGACCACGAACACTGAAGCTTTCTTT.